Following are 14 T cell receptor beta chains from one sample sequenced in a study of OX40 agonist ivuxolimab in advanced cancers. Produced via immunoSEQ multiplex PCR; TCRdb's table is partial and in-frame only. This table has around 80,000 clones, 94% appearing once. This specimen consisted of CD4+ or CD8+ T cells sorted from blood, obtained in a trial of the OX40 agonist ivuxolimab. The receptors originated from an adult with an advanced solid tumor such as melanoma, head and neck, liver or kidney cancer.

The CDR3 coding sequence is TGTGCCAGCAGTAACAGGGGAGGGGTAAATCAGCCCCAGCATTTT. Residues: CASSNRGGVNQPQHF. V usage is TRBV27 and J usage is TRBJ1-5; 7 nucleotides line up with TRBD1. The trim removed 5 bases at V and 4 bases at J, leaving 8 bases unmatched. Germline V gene data show CDR1 as MNHEY and CDR2 as SMNVEV (reference sequence). CDR3 length equals 15 residues.

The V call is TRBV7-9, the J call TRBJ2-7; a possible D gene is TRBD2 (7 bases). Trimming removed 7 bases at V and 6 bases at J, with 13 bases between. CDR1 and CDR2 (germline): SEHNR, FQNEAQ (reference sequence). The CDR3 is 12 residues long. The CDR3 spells CASTERGGEQYF. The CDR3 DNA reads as TGTGCCAGCACCGAGAGGGGGGGCGAGCAGTACTTC.

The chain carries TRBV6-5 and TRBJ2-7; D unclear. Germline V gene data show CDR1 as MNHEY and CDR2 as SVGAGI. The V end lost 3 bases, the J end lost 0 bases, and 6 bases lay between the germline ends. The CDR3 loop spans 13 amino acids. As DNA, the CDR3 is TGTGCCAGCAGTTATAGGACCTCCTACGAGCAGTACTTC. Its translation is CASSYRTSYEQYF.

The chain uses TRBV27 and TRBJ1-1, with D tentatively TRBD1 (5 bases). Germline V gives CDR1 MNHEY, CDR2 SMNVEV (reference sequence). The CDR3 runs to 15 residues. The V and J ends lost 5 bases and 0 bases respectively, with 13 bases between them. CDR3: CASSPRTGMNTEAFF. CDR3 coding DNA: TGTGCCAGCAGTCCCCGAACAGGCATGAACACTGAAGCTTTCTTT.

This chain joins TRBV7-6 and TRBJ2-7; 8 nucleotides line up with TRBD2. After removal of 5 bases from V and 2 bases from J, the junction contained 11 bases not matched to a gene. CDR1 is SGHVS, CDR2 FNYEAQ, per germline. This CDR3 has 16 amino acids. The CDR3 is CASSRSGGDSAYEQYF. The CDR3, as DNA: TGTGCCAGCAGCCGTTCCGGGGGGGATTCCGCCTACGAGCAGTACTTC.

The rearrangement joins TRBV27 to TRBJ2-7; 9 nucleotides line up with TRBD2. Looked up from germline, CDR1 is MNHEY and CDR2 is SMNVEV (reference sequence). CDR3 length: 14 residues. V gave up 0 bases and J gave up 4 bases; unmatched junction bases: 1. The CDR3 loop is CASSLSAGGYEQYF. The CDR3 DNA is TGTGCCAGCAGTTTATCTGCGGGAGGGTACGAGCAGTACTTC.

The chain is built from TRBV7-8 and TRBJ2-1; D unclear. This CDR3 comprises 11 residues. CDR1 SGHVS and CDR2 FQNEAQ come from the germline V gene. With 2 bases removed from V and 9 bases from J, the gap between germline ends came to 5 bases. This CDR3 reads CASSLLSEQFF. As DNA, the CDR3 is TGTGCCAGCAGCTTACTTAGTGAGCAGTTCTTC. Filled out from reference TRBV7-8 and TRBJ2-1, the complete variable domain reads GAGVSQSPRYKVAKRGQDVALRCDPISGHVSLFWYQQALGQGPEFLTYFQNEAQLDKSGLPSDRFFAERPEGSVSTLKIQRTQQEDSAVYLCASSLLSEQFFGPGTRLTVL.

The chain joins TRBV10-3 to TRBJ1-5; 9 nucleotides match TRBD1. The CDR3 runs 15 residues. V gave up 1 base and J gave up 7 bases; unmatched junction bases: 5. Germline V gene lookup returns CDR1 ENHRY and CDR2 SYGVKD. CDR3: CAISELQGARQPQHF. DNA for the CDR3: TGTGCCATCAGTGAGTTACAGGGGGCCAGGCAGCCCCAGCATTTT.

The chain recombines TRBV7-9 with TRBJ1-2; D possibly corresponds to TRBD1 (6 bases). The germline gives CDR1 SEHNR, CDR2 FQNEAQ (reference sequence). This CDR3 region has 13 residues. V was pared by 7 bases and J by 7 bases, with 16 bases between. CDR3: CASTPPGASGYTF. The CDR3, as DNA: TGTGCCAGCACCCCCCCGGGGGCGTCTGGCTACACCTTC.

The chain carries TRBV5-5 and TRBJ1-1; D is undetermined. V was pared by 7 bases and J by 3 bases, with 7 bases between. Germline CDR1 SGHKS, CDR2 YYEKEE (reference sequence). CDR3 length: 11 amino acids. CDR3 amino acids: CASFVYTEAFF. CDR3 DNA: TGTGCCAGCTTTGTGTACACTGAAGCTTTCTTT.

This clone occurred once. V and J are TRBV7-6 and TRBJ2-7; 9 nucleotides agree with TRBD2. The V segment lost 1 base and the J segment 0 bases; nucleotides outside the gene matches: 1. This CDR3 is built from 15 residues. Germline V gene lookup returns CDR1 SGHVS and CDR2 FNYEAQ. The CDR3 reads CASSLGTSDSYEQYF. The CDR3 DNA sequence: TGTGCCAGCAGCTTAGGGACTAGCGACTCCTACGAGCAGTACTTC.

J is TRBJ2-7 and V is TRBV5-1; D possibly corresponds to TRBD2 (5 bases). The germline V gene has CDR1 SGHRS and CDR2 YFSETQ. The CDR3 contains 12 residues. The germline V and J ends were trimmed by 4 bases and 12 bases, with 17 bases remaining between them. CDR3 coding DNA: TGCGCCAGCAGCGCTGGACCTGAGGGTTGGTACTTC. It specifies CASSAGPEGWYF.

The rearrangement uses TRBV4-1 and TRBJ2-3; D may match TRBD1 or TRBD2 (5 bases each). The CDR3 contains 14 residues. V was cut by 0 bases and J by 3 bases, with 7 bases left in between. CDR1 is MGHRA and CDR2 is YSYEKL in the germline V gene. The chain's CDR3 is CASSQDGGTDTQYF. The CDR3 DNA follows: TGCGCCAGCAGCCAAGATGGGGGTACAGATACGCAGTATTTT.

The CDR3 loop reads CASSTGTGLFHF. CDR3 DNA sequence: TGTGCCAGCAGTACCGGGACAGGGCTTTTCCACTTT. This chain joins TRBV5-4 and TRBJ1-6, with 9 bases fitting TRBD1. CDR1 is SGHNT, CDR2 YYREEE, per germline (reference sequence). This CDR3 comprises 12 residues. J was trimmed by 17 bases and V by 5 bases; bases with no gene match: 8.